The sequence of this TCR beta chain was determined in a study of glioma-infiltrating T cells. General study points: Tissue-blood divergence was below expectation in non-neoplastic patients, above in gliomas. Only very few CDR3 sequences appeared in both tissue and blood.

This clonotype was counted ten times or more. The antigen is not known. V gave up 4 bases and J gave up 9 bases, with 13 bases separating them. Germline CDR1 SGHTA, CDR2 FQGNSA. The CDR3 runs to 13 residues. TCR alpha and beta CDR3 regions were amplified from RNA using iRepertoire nested multiplex PCR. For one-step reverse transcription and amplification, about 85-400 ng of tissue mRNA or PBMC total RNA was used. TCRdb used MiXCR to reprocess the multiplex PCR reads, holding one entry per CDR3 protein. The sample holds 150,000 to 200,000 distinct CDR3 sequences, 30% to 40% seen once. The receptor's source is a human donor with low-grade glioma or glioblastoma, undergoing nonglioma brain surgery, or in good health (not recorded which). Sequenced sample: glioma tissue, nonneoplastic brain tissue, or PBMCs (not recorded which). The chain couples TRBV7-2 to TRBJ2-1; D perhaps matches TRBD1 (6 bases). The CDR3 protein is CASSSEDSSEQFF. CDR3 DNA: TGTGCCAGCAGCTCCGAGGACAGCTCTGAGCAGTTCTTC.